This T cell receptor beta chain was retrieved from a study of regulatory T cells in long-lasting Graves disease. Study information: For under 3 months, newly diagnosed Graves' patients had been taking antithyroid drugs.

This sample's time point: newly diagnosed GD, antithyroid drugs for less than 3 months. PBMC-extracted RNA yielded the TCR library. The TCR beta library used iRepertoire HTBI primers with Arm-PCR amplification of CDR3. In TCRdb, the multiplex PCR reads were re-called with MiXCR into one record per CDR3 protein. The sample has approximately 230,000 distinct CDR3 sequences, around 19% seen once. The sample holds a few counts of this clonotype. This CDR3 comprises 14 residues. CDR1 and CDR2 (germline): MGHDK, SYGVNS. Trimming took 8 bases from V and 5 from J, leaving 16 bases between them. Here the sequenced sample was peripheral blood mononuclear cells (PBMCs), taken at new diagnosis, from a patient treated with antithyroid drugs. The chain combines TRBV25-1 with TRBJ1-5; D remains unclear. The sequence was obtained from a female donor with Graves disease. CDR3 sequence (DNA): TGTGCCAGCGTATGCGGGGTGTCCCATCAGCCCCAGCATTTT. Encoded protein: CASVCGVSHQPQHF.